Presented here are 16 T cell receptor beta chains from one specimen sequenced in a study of blood T cells in healthy people across ages. Primed by a sample-barcoded 5' primer and a J-beta primer mix, a second PCR proceeded for 7 to 11 cycles. TCRdb recomputed calls from the 5' RACE reads with MiXCR, one row per CDR3 protein. The table shows over a million distinct CDR3 sequences, with approximately 59% occurring only once. The material sequenced was blood. The receptors stem from a man younger than 35 in good health.

The gene calls are TRBV7-8 and TRBJ1-1; a possible D gene is TRBD1 (6 bases). CDR3 size: 13 residues. Between the trimmed V and J ends, which lost 5 bases and 5 bases, there was a span of 12 bases. CDR1 and CDR2 (germline): SGHVS, FQNEAQ. The CDR3 DNA sequence: TGTGCCAGCAGCAGGGACACTACTACTGAAGCTTTCTTT. Its protein is CASSRDTTTEAFF. Drawing the rest from reference TRBV7-8 and TRBJ1-1, the complete variable domain is GAGVSQSPRYKVAKRGQDVALRCDPISGHVSLFWYQQALGQGPEFLTYFQNEAQLDKSGLPSDRFFAERPEGSVSTLKIQRTQQEDSAVYLCASSRDTTTEAFFGQGTRLTVV.

The chain uses TRBV14 and TRBJ1-2; D gene uncertain. V was cut by 5 bases and J by 5 bases, with 15 bases left in between. The CDR3 runs to 14 residues. CDR1 and CDR2 from the germline V gene are SGHDN and FVKESK. The CDR3 loop reads CASSYRTNQYGYTF. The CDR3 DNA sequence: TGTGCCAGCAGCTACCGGACGAACCAGTATGGCTACACCTTC.

The gene calls are TRBV27 and TRBJ2-6, with D unresolved. Trimming took off 5 bases at V and 1 base at J, with 9 bases between the two ends. The CDR3 sequence is 15 residues long. Germline-derived CDR1 and CDR2 are MNHEY and SMNVEV (reference sequence). The CDR3 nucleotides read TGTGCCAGCAGTCTTGCAATATCTGGGGCCAACGTCCTGACTTTC. It codes for CASSLAISGANVLTF. The complete variable domain, with remaining parts taken from reference TRBV27 and TRBJ2-6, reads EAQVTQNPRYLITVTGKKLTVTCSQNMNHEYMSWYRQDPGLGLRQIYYSMNVEVTDKGDVPEGYKVSRKEKRNFPLILESPSPNQTSLYFCASSLAISGANVLTFGAGSRLTVL.

The genes are TRBV27 and TRBJ2-3; 10 bases are shared with TRBD2. Germline loops: CDR1 MNHEY, CDR2 SMNVEV (reference sequence). The V and J ends lost 5 bases and 10 bases, in that order; junction bases with no gene match: 15. This CDR3 region has 16 residues. The chain's CDR3 is CASSRKTPSGREAQYF. The DNA for the CDR3 is TGTGCCAGCAGTCGAAAGACACCTAGCGGGAGAGAGGCGCAGTATTTT.

The chain recombines TRBV7-2 with TRBJ2-1; D gene uncertain. With 5 bases removed from V and 4 bases from J, the gap between germline ends came to 6 bases. CDR1 and CDR2 (germline): SGHTA, FQGNSA. The CDR3 consists of 12 residues. The DNA of the CDR3 is TGTGCCAGCAGCGCAGTTTACAATGAGCAGTTCTTC. Protein sequence: CASSAVYNEQFF. The full variable domain, rest sourced from reference TRBV7-2 and TRBJ2-1, is GAGVSQSPSNKVTEKGKDVELRCDPISGHTALYWYRQSLGQGLEFLIYFQGNSAPDKSGLPSDRFSAERTGGSVSTLTIQRTQQEDSAVYLCASSAVYNEQFFGPGTRLTVL.

This sequence joins TRBV6-1 and TRBJ1-2; a weak D match, TRBD1 (5 bases). This CDR3 contains 15 residues. Trimming took 0 bases from V and 4 from J, leaving 12 bases between them. Germline V gives CDR1 MNHNS, CDR2 SASEGT. CDR3 loop: CASSEAGRVTYGYTF. CDR3 sequence (DNA): TGTGCCAGCAGTGAAGCGGGCAGGGTCACCTATGGCTACACCTTC.

The chain links TRBV29-1 to TRBJ2-4, with no clear D. The J call may not be correct, given that the DNA end is closer to TRBJ2-7. The germline V gene has CDR1 SQVTM and CDR2 ANQGSEA. The CDR3 is made up of 11 amino acids. CDR3 in DNA: TGCAGCGTTGTTCAGGCAGACGAGCAGTACTTC. It is translated as CSVVQADEQYF.

The chain has TRBV20-1 and TRBJ1-4; TRBD1 agrees at 7 bases. Germline values: CDR1 DFQATT, CDR2 SNEGSKA (reference sequence). J lost 12 bases, V lost 5 bases, and 18 bases had no gene match. The CDR3 runs to 15 residues. The CDR3 sequence is CSASIHMRQGEELFF. DNA for the CDR3: TGCAGTGCTTCCATACACATGAGACAGGGCGAAGAACTGTTTTTT.

The V gene is TRBV5-1, the J gene TRBJ2-3; possible D gene TRBD1, 6 bases. This CDR3 is built from 14 residues. Trimming left V 0 bases short and J 6 bases short, with 11 bases between. The germline V gene encodes CDR1 SGHRS and CDR2 YFSETQ. Here the CDR3 reads CASSLAQGMDTQYF. CDR3 bases: TGCGCCAGCAGCTTGGCACAGGGAATGGATACGCAGTATTTT.

Only a few counts were recorded for this clonotype. The chain has TRBV10-3 and TRBJ1-2, with 8 nucleotides matching TRBD1. With V trimmed by 6 bases and J by 8 bases, 5 bases remained unmatched. The CDR3 is 12 amino acids. Germline-derived CDR1 and CDR2 are ENHRY and SYGVKD. CDR3 sequence reads: CAIRTTGEGYTF. The CDR3 coding sequence is TGTGCCATCAGAACGACAGGGGAAGGCTACACCTTC.

This clonotype was picked up a small number of times. The rearrangement joins TRBV27 to TRBJ2-4; no reliable D call. From germline, CDR1 is MNHEY and CDR2 SMNVEV (reference sequence). The V end lost 2 bases, the J end lost 0 bases, and 11 bases lay between the germline ends. This CDR3 region has 16 residues. In DNA form, the CDR3 reads TGTGCCAGCAGTTTACTTTCGGGCCGAGCCAAAAACATTCAGTACTTC. Residues: CASSLLSGRAKNIQYF.

This chain's CDR3 is CSARDQSGRDNEQFF. CDR3 in DNA: TGCAGTGCTAGAGATCAGTCGGGACGGGACAATGAGCAGTTCTTC. V is TRBV20-1 and J is TRBJ2-1; D is possibly TRBD1 or TRBD2 (5 bases each). Trimming stripped 0 bases from V and 5 bases from J, with 14 bases between. The CDR3 contains 15 residues. CDR1 is DFQATT, CDR2 SNEGSKA, per germline (reference sequence).

The chain recombines TRBV6-4 with TRBJ2-1; no firm D call. The CDR3 totals 14 residues. The V end lost 0 bases, the J end lost 5 bases, and 8 bases lay between the germline ends. The germline CDR1 and CDR2 sequences are MRHNA and SNTAGT. The CDR3 sequence is CASSDSNMNNEQFF. The CDR3 DNA reads TGTGCCAGCAGTGACTCGAACATGAACAATGAGCAGTTCTTC.

In nucleotides, the CDR3 is TGTGCCAGCAGTTCCGGACAGGCGTTCTATGGCTACACCTTC. This gives the protein CASSSGQAFYGYTF. The chain links TRBV27 to TRBJ1-2; 7 bases align to TRBD1. Trimming cost V 4 bases and J 4 bases; bases outside gene matches: 6. Germline values: CDR1 MNHEY, CDR2 SMNVEV (reference sequence). There are 14 residues in the CDR3.

V and J are TRBV6-5 and TRBJ2-1, with D maybe TRBD1 (5 bases). The DNA end is more similar to TRBJ2-7, so the J call may be wrong. CDR3 length: 14 amino acids. Germline CDR1 reads MNHEY; CDR2 reads SVGAGI. In DNA, the CDR3 is TGTGCCAGCAGTTACGGACACTCCTACAATGAGCAGTACTTC. Protein: CASSYGHSYNEQYF.

Only a few counts were recorded for this clonotype. The genes are TRBV3-1 and TRBJ2-2; D remains unclear. The CDR3 is 16 amino acids. Trimming removed 1 base at V and 2 bases at J, with 11 bases between. Germline loops: CDR1 LGHDT, CDR2 YNNKEL (reference sequence). The CDR3: CASSQGDPVNTGELFF. CDR3 sequence (DNA): TGTGCCAGCAGCCAAGGGGATCCCGTTAACACCGGGGAGCTGTTTTTT.